The clone carrying this TCR beta chain was counted a single time. Its antigen is as yet unknown. The data derive from a study of OX40 agonist ivuxolimab in advanced cancers. Study-wide context: Ivuxolimab, an antibody acting as an agonist of OX40 (CD134), was used to treat patients. General study findings and limits: At 0.1 to 3.0 mg/kg and by week 6, clonal expansion occurred in CD4+ and CD8+ blood T cells. More expanded clones were seen, on average, in CD8+ T cells than in CD4+. In the expanded peripheral T cells, antigen specificity was never determined.

Sequencing used immunoSEQ multiplex PCR; TCRdb keeps in-frame clones, though not all of them. The sample includes about 13,000 clones, about 78% seen only once; the top ten take 30% to 45%. The source is an adult with an advanced solid tumor such as melanoma, head and neck, liver or kidney cancer. The specimen was CD4+ or CD8+ T cells sorted from blood, collected in a trial of the OX40 agonist ivuxolimab.

CDR3 sequence: CASSLLTGSTQYEQYF. CDR3 DNA sequence: TGTGCCAGCAGCTTATTGACAGGCTCGACTCAATACGAGCAGTACTTC. The gene calls are TRBV7-9 and TRBJ2-7; D possibly corresponds to TRBD1 (6 bases). Between the trimmed V and J ends, which lost 2 bases and 4 bases, there was a span of 18 bases. The germline V gene has CDR1 SEHNR and CDR2 FQNEAQ (reference sequence). The CDR3 spans 16 residues.